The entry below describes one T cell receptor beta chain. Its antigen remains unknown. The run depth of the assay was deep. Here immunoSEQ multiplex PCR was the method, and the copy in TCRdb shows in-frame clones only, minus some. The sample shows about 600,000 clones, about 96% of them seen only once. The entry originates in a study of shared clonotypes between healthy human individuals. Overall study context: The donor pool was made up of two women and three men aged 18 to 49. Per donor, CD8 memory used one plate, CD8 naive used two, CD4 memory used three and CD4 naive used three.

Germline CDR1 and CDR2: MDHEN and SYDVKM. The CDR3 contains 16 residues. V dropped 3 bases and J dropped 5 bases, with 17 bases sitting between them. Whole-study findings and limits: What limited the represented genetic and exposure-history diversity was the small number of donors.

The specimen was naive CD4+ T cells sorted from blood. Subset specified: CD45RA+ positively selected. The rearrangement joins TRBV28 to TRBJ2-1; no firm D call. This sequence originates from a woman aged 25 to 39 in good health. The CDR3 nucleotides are TGTGCCAGCAGTTTCATTCCGGGTCGGTTAAACAATGAGCAGTTCTTC. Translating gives CASSFIPGRLNNEQFF.